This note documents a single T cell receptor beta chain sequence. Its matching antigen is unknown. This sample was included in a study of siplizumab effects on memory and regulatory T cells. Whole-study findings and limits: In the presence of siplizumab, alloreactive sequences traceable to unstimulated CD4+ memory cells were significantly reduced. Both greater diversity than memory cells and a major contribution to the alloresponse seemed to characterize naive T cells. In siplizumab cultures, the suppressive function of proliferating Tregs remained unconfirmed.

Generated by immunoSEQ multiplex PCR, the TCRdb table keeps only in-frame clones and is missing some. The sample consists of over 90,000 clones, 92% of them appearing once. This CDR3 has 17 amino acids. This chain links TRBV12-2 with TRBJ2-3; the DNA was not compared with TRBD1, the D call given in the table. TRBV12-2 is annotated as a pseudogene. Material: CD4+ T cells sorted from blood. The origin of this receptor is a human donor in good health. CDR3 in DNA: TGTGCAAGTCGCTCGACTAGCAGGACAGGGGTAACAGATACGCAGTATTTT. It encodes CASRSTSRTGVTDTQYF.